These T cell receptor beta chains were read from a single sample in a study of blood T cell repertoires in COVID-19. Generated by immunoSEQ multiplex PCR, the TCRdb table keeps only in-frame clones and is missing some. The sample lists about 65,000 clones; under 95% were seen once. Source material: peripheral blood. The origin of the receptors is a man between 65 and 80 years old with active COVID-19. The CDR3 runs from the conserved cysteine through the conserved F or W. D genes are given only for firm matches. Expanded clones get a size class; other rows say once, few or many, or leave the size out.

d_call: TRBD1
clone_size: .
cdr3_length: 16
j_call: TRBJ1-5
v_call: TRBV6-6
cdr3_nt: TGTGCCAGCAGCCCCCGGACAGGGGGCAGTGGACAGCCCCAGCATTTT
cdr3_aa: CASSPRTGGSGQPQHF

d_call: TRBD1
clone_size: .
cdr3_length: 14
j_call: TRBJ2-4
v_call: TRBV30
cdr3_nt: TGTGCCTGCCGGACAGGGCCTCTCAAAAACATTCAGTACTTC
cdr3_aa: CACRTGPLKNIQYF

d_call: TRBD2
clone_size: .
cdr3_length: 14
j_call: TRBJ2-1
v_call: TRBV5-4
cdr3_nt: TGTGCCAGCAGCTTTTCTAGCGGACGAGATGAGCAGTTCTTC
cdr3_aa: CASSFSSGRDEQFF

d_call: .
clone_size: .
cdr3_length: 13
j_call: TRBJ1-5
v_call: TRBV12-3/TRBV12-4
cdr3_nt: TGTGCCAGCACTCGGACAATGGATCAGCCCCAGCATTTT
cdr3_aa: CASTRTMDQPQHF

d_call: .
clone_size: .
cdr3_length: 13
j_call: TRBJ1-1
v_call: TRBV5-1
cdr3_nt: TGCGCCAGCTTCGGAGGGGAGAACACTGAAGCTTTCTTT
cdr3_aa: CASFGGENTEAFF

d_call: TRBD1
clone_size: .
cdr3_length: 16
j_call: TRBJ2-1
v_call: TRBV9
cdr3_nt: TGTGCCAGCAGCGTAGAGGAGACAGGGGGCTTCAGTGAGCAGTTCTTC
cdr3_aa: CASSVEETGGFSEQFF

d_call: .
clone_size: once
cdr3_length: 14
j_call: TRBJ2-4
v_call: TRBV19
cdr3_nt: TGTGCCAGTAGCGGCAGGGACTCCAAAAACATTCAGTACTTC
cdr3_aa: CASSGRDSKNIQYF

d_call: TRBD1
clone_size: .
cdr3_length: 13
j_call: TRBJ2-3
v_call: TRBV20-1
cdr3_nt: TGCAGTGCTAGTGTGCAGGGGGCAGATACGCAGTATTTT
cdr3_aa: CSASVQGADTQYF

d_call: TRBD1
clone_size: .
cdr3_length: 14
j_call: TRBJ1-1
v_call: TRBV3-1/TRBV3-2
cdr3_nt: TGTGCCAGCAGCCAAGGGACAGGGGTGGCGGCGGCTTTCTTT
cdr3_aa: CASSQGTGVAAAFF

d_call: .
clone_size: once
cdr3_length: 15
j_call: TRBJ1-5
v_call: TRBV10-3
cdr3_nt: TGTGCCATCAGTGAGTCTTGGCAGTCCAATCAGCCCCAGCATTTT
cdr3_aa: CAISESWQSNQPQHF

d_call: .
clone_size: .
cdr3_length: 16
j_call: TRBJ2-3
v_call: TRBV2
cdr3_nt: TGTGCCAGCCGAAAGGAGAACACGGTCAGCACAGATACGCAGTATTTT
cdr3_aa: CASRKENTVSTDTQYF

d_call: TRBD1
clone_size: few
cdr3_length: 16
j_call: TRBJ1-3
v_call: TRBV7-2
cdr3_nt: TGTGCCAGCAGCTTAAGACAGGGAGGAGTAGGAAACACCATATATTTT
cdr3_aa: CASSLRQGGVGNTIYF

d_call: TRBD1
clone_size: .
cdr3_length: 15
j_call: TRBJ2-7
v_call: TRBV6-5
cdr3_nt: TGTGCCAGCAGTTACTTCCCGGGACAGGGCTACGAGCAGTACTTC
cdr3_aa: CASSYFPGQGYEQYF

d_call: .
clone_size: .
cdr3_length: 15
j_call: TRBJ1-4
v_call: TRBV3-1/TRBV3-2
cdr3_nt: TGTGCCAGCAGCCAAGAACGCGGGGTAGGTGAAAAACTGTTTTTT
cdr3_aa: CASSQERGVGEKLFF

d_call: .
clone_size: .
cdr3_length: 18
j_call: TRBJ2-3
v_call: TRBV1
cdr3_nt: TGCACCAGCAGCCAACCGGGACTAGCGGATCTCTACACAGATACGCAGTATTTT
cdr3_aa: CTSSQPGLADLYTDTQYF

d_call: TRBD2
clone_size: .
cdr3_length: 15
j_call: TRBJ2-5
v_call: TRBV6-5
cdr3_nt: TGTGCCAGCAGCTATCGCCCGGGGGGCCAAGAGACCCAGTACTTC
cdr3_aa: CASSYRPGGQETQYF

d_call: .
clone_size: few
cdr3_length: 13
j_call: TRBJ1-1
v_call: TRBV2
cdr3_nt: TGTGCCAGCAGTGAGTCAGGGAACACTGAAGCTTTCTTT
cdr3_aa: CASSESGNTEAFF

d_call: .
clone_size: .
cdr3_length: 14
j_call: TRBJ1-4
v_call: TRBV6-5
cdr3_nt: TGTGCCAGCAGTACTCAGGGGCCGTTCGGAAAACTGTTTTTT
cdr3_aa: CASSTQGPFGKLFF

d_call: TRBD1
clone_size: .
cdr3_length: 17
j_call: TRBJ2-5
v_call: TRBV19
cdr3_nt: TGTGCCAGTAGTTCATTGACAGGGGGCGGGGGTCAAGAGACCCAGTACTTC
cdr3_aa: CASSSLTGGGGQETQYF

d_call: .
clone_size: .
cdr3_length: 13
j_call: TRBJ2-5
v_call: TRBV18
cdr3_nt: TGTGCCAGCTCACCACCAGGCGGCGAGACCCAGTACTTC
cdr3_aa: CASSPPGGETQYF

d_call: .
clone_size: .
cdr3_length: 15
j_call: TRBJ1-6
v_call: TRBV4-1
cdr3_nt: TGCGCCAGCAGCCAAGAAGGGGCTTCTAATTCACCCCTCCACTTT
cdr3_aa: CASSQEGASNSPLHF

d_call: TRBD1
clone_size: .
cdr3_length: 12
j_call: TRBJ1-1
v_call: TRBV6-5
cdr3_nt: TGTGCCAGCAGTTCGGACAGGGAAAAAGCTTTCTTT
cdr3_aa: CASSSDREKAFF

d_call: TRBD2
clone_size: .
cdr3_length: 15
j_call: TRBJ2-2
v_call: TRBV6-6
cdr3_nt: TGTGCCAGCAGTACGGGGGGAACGAACACCGGGGAGCTGTTTTTT
cdr3_aa: CASSTGGTNTGELFF

d_call: TRBD2
clone_size: .
cdr3_length: 15
j_call: TRBJ2-3
v_call: TRBV15
cdr3_nt: TGTGCCACCAGCTCCGGGGGGGCCTGGACAGATACGCAGTATTTT
cdr3_aa: CATSSGGAWTDTQYF

d_call: .
clone_size: .
cdr3_length: 15
j_call: TRBJ2-3
v_call: TRBV10-1
cdr3_nt: TGCGCCAGCAGTGATACGACACTCCGCACAGATACGCAGTATTTT
cdr3_aa: CASSDTTLRTDTQYF

d_call: .
clone_size: .
cdr3_length: 15
j_call: TRBJ1-2
v_call: TRBV19
cdr3_nt: TGTGCCAGTAGTACTAGCCAGCAAGTTAACTATGGCTACACCTTC
cdr3_aa: CASSTSQQVNYGYTF

d_call: .
clone_size: once
cdr3_length: 14
j_call: TRBJ2-3
v_call: TRBV18
cdr3_nt: TGTGCCAGCTCACCAGGACAGCTCACAGATACGCAGTATTTT
cdr3_aa: CASSPGQLTDTQYF

d_call: .
clone_size: once
cdr3_length: 16
j_call: TRBJ2-7
v_call: TRBV3-1/TRBV3-2
cdr3_nt: TGTGCCAGCAGCCAAGATTTTCGGGGGTTGCGGTACGAGCAGTACTTC
cdr3_aa: CASSQDFRGLRYEQYF

d_call: .
clone_size: .
cdr3_length: 17
j_call: TRBJ1-5
v_call: TRBV6-2/TRBV6-3
cdr3_nt: TGTGCCAGCAGCTCCCACCGGGACACACATAGCAATCAGCCCCAGCATTTT
cdr3_aa: CASSSHRDTHSNQPQHF

d_call: .
clone_size: .
cdr3_length: 16
j_call: TRBJ1-6
v_call: TRBV7-2
cdr3_nt: TGTGCCAGCAGCTTAGTGTCAGGGTCCTATAATTCACCCCTCCACTTT
cdr3_aa: CASSLVSGSYNSPLHF

d_call: .
clone_size: .
cdr3_length: 14
j_call: TRBJ2-1
v_call: TRBV6-6
cdr3_nt: TGTGCCAGCAGTTACTCGAACCAGGACAATGAGCAGTTCTTC
cdr3_aa: CASSYSNQDNEQFF

d_call: TRBD1
clone_size: .
cdr3_length: 17
j_call: TRBJ1-6
v_call: TRBV6-1
cdr3_nt: TGTGCCAGCAGTGAAGCTAGACAGGGGACCTATAATTCACCCCTCCACTTT
cdr3_aa: CASSEARQGTYNSPLHF

d_call: TRBD2
clone_size: .
cdr3_length: 15
j_call: TRBJ2-3
v_call: TRBV18
cdr3_nt: TGTGCCAGCTCACTAGCGGGGGCCCCCACAGATACGCAGTATTTT
cdr3_aa: CASSLAGAPTDTQYF

d_call: .
clone_size: .
cdr3_length: 14
j_call: TRBJ2-1
v_call: TRBV18
cdr3_nt: TGTGCCAGCTCACCAAGGGCTAGCATCGATGAGCAGTTCTTC
cdr3_aa: CASSPRASIDEQFF

d_call: .
clone_size: .
cdr3_length: 17
j_call: TRBJ1-6
v_call: TRBV11-2
cdr3_nt: TGTGCCAGCAGCTTAGGGGCAGGGAGGTCCTATAATTCACCCCTCCACTTT
cdr3_aa: CASSLGAGRSYNSPLHF

d_call: .
clone_size: .
cdr3_length: 14
j_call: TRBJ1-1
v_call: TRBV6-6
cdr3_nt: TGTGCCAGCAGTTACCCGGGGGGGAGCACTGAAGCTTTCTTT
cdr3_aa: CASSYPGGSTEAFF

d_call: TRBD1
clone_size: .
cdr3_length: 18
j_call: TRBJ2-2
v_call: TRBV28
cdr3_nt: TGTGCCAGCAGCCCCGTGAATGGACAGGGCACGAACACCGGGGAGCTGTTTTTT
cdr3_aa: CASSPVNGQGTNTGELFF